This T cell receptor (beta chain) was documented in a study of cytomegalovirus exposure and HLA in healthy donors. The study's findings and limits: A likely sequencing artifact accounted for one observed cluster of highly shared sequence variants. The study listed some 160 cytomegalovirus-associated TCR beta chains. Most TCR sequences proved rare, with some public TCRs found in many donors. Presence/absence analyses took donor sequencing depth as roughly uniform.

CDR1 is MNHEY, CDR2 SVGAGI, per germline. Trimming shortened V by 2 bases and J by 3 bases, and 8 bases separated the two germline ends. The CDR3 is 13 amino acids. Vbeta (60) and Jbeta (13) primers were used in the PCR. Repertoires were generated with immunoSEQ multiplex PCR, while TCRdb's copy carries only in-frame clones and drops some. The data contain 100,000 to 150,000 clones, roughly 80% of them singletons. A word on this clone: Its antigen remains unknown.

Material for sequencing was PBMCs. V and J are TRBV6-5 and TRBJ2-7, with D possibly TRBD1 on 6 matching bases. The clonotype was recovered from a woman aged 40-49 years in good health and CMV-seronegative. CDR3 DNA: TGTGCCAGCAGTTACGGGGGACACTACGAGCAGTACTTC. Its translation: CASSYGGHYEQYF.